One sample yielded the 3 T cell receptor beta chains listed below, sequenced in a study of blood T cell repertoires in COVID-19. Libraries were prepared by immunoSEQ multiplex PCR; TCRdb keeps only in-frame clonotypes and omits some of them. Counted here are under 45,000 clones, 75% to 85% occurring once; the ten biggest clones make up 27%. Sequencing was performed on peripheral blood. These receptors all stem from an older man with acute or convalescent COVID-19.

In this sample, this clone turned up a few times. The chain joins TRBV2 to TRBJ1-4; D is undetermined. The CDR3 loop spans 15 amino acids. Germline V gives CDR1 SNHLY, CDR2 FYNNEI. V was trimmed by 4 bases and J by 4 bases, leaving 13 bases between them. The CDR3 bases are TGTGCCAGCAGTGTAAGGCCCGGAGATAATGAAAAACTGTTTTTT. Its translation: CASSVRPGDNEKLFF.

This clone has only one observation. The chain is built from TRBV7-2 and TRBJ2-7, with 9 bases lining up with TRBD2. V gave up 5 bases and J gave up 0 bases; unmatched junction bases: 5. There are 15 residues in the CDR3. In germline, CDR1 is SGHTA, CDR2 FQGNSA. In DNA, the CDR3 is TGTGCCAGCAGCCAAAGCGGGGGGAACTCCTACGAGCAGTACTTC. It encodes CASSQSGGNSYEQYF.

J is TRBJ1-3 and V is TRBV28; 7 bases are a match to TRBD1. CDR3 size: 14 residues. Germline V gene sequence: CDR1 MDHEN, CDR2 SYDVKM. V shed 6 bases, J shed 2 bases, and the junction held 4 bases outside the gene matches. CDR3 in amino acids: CASSPGTAGNTIYF. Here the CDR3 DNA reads TGTGCCAGCAGCCCTGGGACAGCTGGAAACACCATATATTTT.